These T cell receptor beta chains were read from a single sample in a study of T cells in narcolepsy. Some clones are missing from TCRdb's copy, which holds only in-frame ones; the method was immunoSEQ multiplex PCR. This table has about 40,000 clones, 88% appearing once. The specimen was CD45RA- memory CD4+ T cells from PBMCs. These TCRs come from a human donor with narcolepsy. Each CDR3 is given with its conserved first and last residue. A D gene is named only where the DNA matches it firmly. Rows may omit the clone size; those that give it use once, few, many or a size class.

CASSPLAGASSYNEQFF | TGTGCCAGTAGTCCCCTAGCGGGAGCCAGCTCCTACAATGAGCAGTTCTTC | TRBV19 | - | TRBJ2-1 | TRBD2
CASSLSSGANTEAFF | TGTGCCAGCAGCTTATCCTCGGGGGCGAACACTGAAGCTTTCTTT | TRBV7-3 | once | TRBJ1-1 | -
CAWSVGGFYEQYF | TGTGCCTGGAGTGTAGGGGGTTTTTACGAGCAGTACTTC | TRBV30 | - | TRBJ2-7 | -
CASSLPWGESNQPQHF | TGTGCCAGCAGTTTACCGTGGGGTGAGAGCAATCAGCCCCAGCATTTT | TRBV28 | - | TRBJ1-5 | -
CASSNNRGINEKLFF | TGTGCCAGCAGCAACAACAGGGGGATTAATGAAAAACTGTTTTTT | TRBV5-4 | - | TRBJ1-4 | TRBD1
CASSIVDRENSPLHF | TGTGCCAGTAGTATTGTCGACAGGGAGAATTCACCCCTCCACTTT | TRBV19 | once | TRBJ1-6 | TRBD1
CASSIRTGFQETQYF | TGTGCCAGTAGTATAAGGACAGGCTTCCAAGAGACCCAGTACTTC | TRBV19 | - | TRBJ2-5 | TRBD1
CASSFPGRGVMNTEAFF | TGTGCCAGCAGCTTCCCGGGGCGCGGGGTGATGAACACTGAAGCTTTCTTT | TRBV7-8 | - | TRBJ1-1 | -
CASSPLTGTSSGANVLTF | TGTGCCAGCAGCCCGCTAACAGGGACGAGTTCTGGGGCCAACGTCCTGACTTTC | TRBV14 | - | TRBJ2-6 | -
CASSLAGRAHEQYF | TGTGCCAGCAGCTTAGCGGGCAGAGCCCACGAGCAGTACTTC | TRBV7-6 | - | TRBJ2-7 | -
CASSIQGARSTYEQYF | TGTGCCAGCAGCATCCAGGGGGCGCGATCCACCTACGAGCAGTACTTC | TRBV7-2 | - | TRBJ2-7 | TRBD1
CASRLAGEQYNEQFF | TGTGCCAGTAGGCTAGCAGGGGAGCAATACAATGAGCAGTTCTTC | TRBV19 | - | TRBJ2-1 | -
CASSIVTSGRNIQYF | TGTGCCAGTAGTATAGTCACTAGCGGGAGAAACATTCAGTACTTC | TRBV19 | once | TRBJ2-4 | TRBD2
CASSARGSYEQYF | TGTGCCAGCAGTGCCAGGGGGTCCTACGAGCAGTACTTC | TRBV2 | - | TRBJ2-7 | TRBD1
CASSLQGGSDTQYF | TGTGCCAGCAGCTTACAGGGGGGATCAGATACGCAGTATTTT | TRBV11-2 | - | TRBJ2-3 | -
CASSLGATNEKLFF | TGTGCCAGCAGTTTGGGGGCAACTAATGAAAAACTGTTTTTT | TRBV28 | once | TRBJ1-4 | -
CASSSDSGRAREQFF | TGTGCCAGCAGTTCCGATAGCGGGAGGGCCCGGGAGCAGTTCTTC | TRBV6-4 | - | TRBJ2-1 | TRBD2
CASSHGLAGNEQFF | TGCGCCAGCAGCCACGGACTAGCGGGCAATGAGCAGTTCTTC | TRBV5-1 | - | TRBJ2-1 | TRBD2
CASRGGGSHQETQYF | TGCGCCAGCAGGGGTGGGGGCAGCCACCAAGAGACCCAGTACTTC | TRBV23-1 | - | TRBJ2-5 | -
CASSSQRGAVYEQYF | TGCGCCAGCAGTTCCCAGAGGGGGGCCGTCTACGAGCAGTACTTC | TRBV4-3 | - | TRBJ2-7 | -
CASSPYSGARNTEAFF | TGCGCCAGCAGCCCTTATTCCGGGGCCAGGAACACTGAAGCTTTCTTT | TRBV5-1 | once | TRBJ1-1 | -
CASSSDPVTGELFF | TGTGCCAGTAGCTCTGACCCAGTAACCGGGGAGCTGTTTTTT | TRBV19 | - | TRBJ2-2 | -
CASSDSRADGYTF | TGTGCCAGCAGTGACTCGAGAGCGGATGGCTACACCTTC | TRBV6-4 | - | TRBJ1-2 | -
CASSDPPKKAFF | TGTGCCAGCAGTGACCCCCCCAAGAAAGCTTTCTTT | TRBV2 | once | TRBJ1-1 | -
CASSQDGTSGRDTQYF | TGTGCCAGCAGCCAAGATGGGACTAGCGGGAGAGATACGCAGTATTTT | TRBV4-2 | - | TRBJ2-3 | TRBD2
CASSNLPGLAGTSTDTQYF | TGTGCCAGCAGCAACTTACCGGGACTAGCGGGGACTAGCACAGATACGCAGTATTTT | TRBV14 | - | TRBJ2-3 | TRBD2
CASQTPGANVLTF | TGTGCCAGCCAAACGCCAGGGGCCAACGTCCTGACTTTC | TRBV9 | - | TRBJ2-6 | -
CASSLSAGNNSPLHF | TGTGCCAGCAGTTTATCGGCAGGCAATAATTCACCCCTCCACTTT | TRBV28 | - | TRBJ1-6 | -
CAISGRAGGGTDTQYF | TGTGCCATCAGTGGGAGAGCGGGAGGCGGCACAGATACGCAGTATTTT | TRBV10-3 | - | TRBJ2-3 | TRBD2
CASSRGRSGANVLTF | TGTGCCAGTAGCCGAGGGCGTTCTGGGGCCAACGTCCTGACTTTC | TRBV19 | - | TRBJ2-6 | -
CASSYGGPPETQYF | TGTGCCAGCAGTTATGGGGGCCCCCCAGAGACCCAGTACTTC | TRBV6-5 | - | TRBJ2-5 | -
CASSFSGEVAFF | TGTGCCAGCAGCTTCTCTGGTGAGGTGGCTTTCTTT | TRBV9 | - | TRBJ1-1 | -
CASSFRLVTDTQYF | TGTGCCAGCAGCTTCCGACTAGTCACAGATACGCAGTATTTT | TRBV7-2 | - | TRBJ2-3 | -
CAWKQREGIWGDEQFF | TGTGCCTGGAAACAGCGGGAGGGGATCTGGGGGGATGAGCAGTTCTTC | TRBV30 | - | TRBJ2-1 | TRBD2
CASSEGTGYGYTF | TGCGCCAGCAGTGAGGGGACAGGCTATGGCTACACCTTC | TRBV10-1 | - | TRBJ1-2 | TRBD1
CAKDGGLQETQYF | TGCGCCAAGGACGGGGGGCTCCAAGAGACCCAGTACTTC | TRBV23-1 | - | TRBJ2-5 | -
CASSSTAGMGEQYF | TGCGCCAGCAGCTCCACGGCAGGGATGGGCGAGCAGTACTTC | TRBV5-1 | - | TRBJ2-7 | -
CASSPQGLAADTQYF | TGTGCCAGCAGTCCCCAGGGACTAGCGGCGGATACGCAGTATTTT | TRBV2 | - | TRBJ2-3 | TRBD2
CASSVRGGNEQFF | TGTGCCAGCAGTGTACGGGGGGGGAATGAGCAGTTCTTC | TRBV2 | - | TRBJ2-1 | TRBD2
CASSLVRVGRPTGNRSTEAFF | TGTGCCAGCAGTTTAGTTAGAGTAGGACGGCCAACTGGGAATAGGAGCACTGAAGCTTTCTTT | TRBV27 | - | TRBJ1-1 | -
CASSQTSRSSYEQYF | TGCGCCAGCAGCCAGACCAGCCGGAGCTCCTACGAGCAGTACTTC | TRBV5-1 | - | TRBJ2-7 | -
CASSPSTDPWDTQYF | TGTGCCAGCAGCCCCTCCACGGATCCTTGGGATACGCAGTATTTT | TRBV5-4 | - | TRBJ2-3 | -
CASSVSDRAAGNTIYF | TGTGCCAGCAGCGTATCCGACAGGGCGGCTGGAAACACCATATATTTT | TRBV9 | - | TRBJ1-3 | TRBD1
CASTSGGRGTDTQYF | TGTGCCAGCACCTCGGGGGGGCGAGGCACAGATACGCAGTATTTT | TRBV2 | once | TRBJ2-3 | TRBD2
CASSLFARVGNQPQHF | TGTGCCAGCAGCTTGTTCGCTCGGGTAGGCAATCAGCCCCAGCATTTT | TRBV11-3 | - | TRBJ1-5 | -
CASGEWLDEQYF | TGTGCCAGCGGCGAGTGGCTAGACGAGCAGTACTTC | TRBV2 | once | TRBJ2-7 | -
CATSRTDWTGSYEQYF | TGTGCCACCAGCAGAACGGATTGGACAGGCTCCTACGAGCAGTACTTC | TRBV15 | - | TRBJ2-7 | TRBD1
CASSAASGTGYEQYF | TGTGCCAGCAGTGCCGCGTCCGGGACAGGCTACGAGCAGTACTTC | TRBV6-1 | - | TRBJ2-7 | TRBD1
CASSRGGEQYF | TGTGCCAGCTCAAGAGGGGGCGAGCAGTACTTC | TRBV18 | - | TRBJ2-7 | -
CASSGRADTEAFF | TGCGCCAGCAGTGGTCGGGCCGACACTGAAGCTTTCTTT | TRBV10-1 | - | TRBJ1-1 | -
CASSRVADQETQYF | TGTGCCAGTAGTAGGGTGGCAGACCAAGAGACCCAGTACTTC | TRBV19 | - | TRBJ2-5 | -
CASGGGGTDTQYF | TGTGCTAGTGGCGGTGGGGGCACAGATACGCAGTATTTT | TRBV12-5 | - | TRBJ2-3 | -
CAWSTLAGGNEQFF | TGTGCCTGGAGTACTCTAGCGGGAGGCAATGAGCAGTTCTTC | TRBV30 | - | TRBJ2-1 | TRBD2
CAWSVQQLRETQYF | TGTGCCTGGAGTGTGCAACAGCTAAGGGAGACCCAGTACTTC | TRBV30 | - | TRBJ2-5 | -
CASYPTEAFF | TGTGCCTCATATCCCACTGAAGCTTTCTTT | TRBV30 | once | TRBJ1-1 | -